This TCR beta chain was found in a study of human T cells and chemical hapten exposure. Study overall: In the sensitization step, 2% DPC was placed on 2 cm by 2 cm of upper inner arm skin.

The CDR3 is 16 amino acids. Trimming removed 3 bases at V and 2 bases at J, with 14 bases between. Germline lookup yields CDR1 SGHTA and CDR2 FQGNSA. Time point meaning: patch test 1, 2 weeks after DPC sensitization. Treatment reported: therapeutic diphenylcyclopropenone sensitization with weekly scalp DPC. The study used a library that attached unique molecular identifiers to individual cDNA molecules. Each CDR3 protein is one row after TCRdb ran MiXCR on the RACE reads. The table shows some 380,000 distinct CDR3 sequences, with roughly 4.8% occurring only once. This chain joins TRBV7-2 and TRBJ2-1; either TRBD1 or TRBD2 may fit D (5 bases each). The sequence was collected from a woman aged 45-60 years with alopecia areata. Some clones in this sample may be carry-over from other donors' samples. Source: whole blood, taken in connection with sensitization to the hapten diphenylcyclopropenone (DPC). CDR3 bases: TGTGCCAGCAGCTTCTCTAGCCAAGGGGCCTACAATGAGCAGTTCTTC. Amino acids: CASSFSSQGAYNEQFF.